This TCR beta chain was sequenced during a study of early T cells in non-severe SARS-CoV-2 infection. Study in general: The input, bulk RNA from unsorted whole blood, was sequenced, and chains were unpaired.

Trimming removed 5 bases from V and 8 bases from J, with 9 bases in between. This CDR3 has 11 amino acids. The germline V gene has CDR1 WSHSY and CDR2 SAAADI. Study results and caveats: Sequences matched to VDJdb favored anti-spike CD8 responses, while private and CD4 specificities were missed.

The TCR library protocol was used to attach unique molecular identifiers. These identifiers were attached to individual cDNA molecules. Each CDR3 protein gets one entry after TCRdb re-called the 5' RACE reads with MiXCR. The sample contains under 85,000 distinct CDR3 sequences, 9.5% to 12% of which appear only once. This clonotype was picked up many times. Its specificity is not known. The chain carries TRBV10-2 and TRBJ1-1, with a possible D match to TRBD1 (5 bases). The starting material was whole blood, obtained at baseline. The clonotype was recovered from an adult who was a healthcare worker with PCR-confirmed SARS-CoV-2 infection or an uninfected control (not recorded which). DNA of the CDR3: TGCGCCAGCAGTCAGGGCCCCGAAGCTTTCTTT. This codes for CASSQGPEAFF.